The subject of this entry is one TCR beta chain. The table lists this clonotype with many counts. No antigen is known for it. Within one base of it there is no much larger clone, and no base qualities were kept. RNA from unsorted whole blood was extracted with TRIzol reagent, and germline DNA was obtained with the DNeasy Blood & Tissue kit. Patients had chronic HBV infection and were treatment-naive at sampling. About 4 milliliters of peripheral blood were collected into K2EDTA tubes before surgery. A constant-region primer and ProtoScript II reverse transcriptase were used to reverse-transcribe TCRbeta-specific cDNA from around 480 ng total RNA. The TCRbeta libraries were prepared through three rounds of nested multiplex PCR following a slightly modified ARM-PCR procedure. The first two PCR rounds used multiplex TRBV1-TRBV30 forward primers with a Cbeta reverse primer, each for approximately 10 cycles. Sample barcodes and Illumina adapters were attached in a final 25-cycle PCR using Deep VentR polymerase. Amplicons of 200-500 bp were gel-purified with a QIAquick gel extraction kit before sequencing. TCRbeta amplicons were sequenced on an Illumina HiSeq 2500 with 250-bp paired-end reads. The paper's processing steps were these. To recover full CDR3 sequences, reads were quality-trimmed using Trimmomatic v0.33 and paired reads were then merged using FLASH v1.2.11. V, D and J germline segments were assigned to the rearranged TCRbeta sequences using MiGEC v1.2.1b. Clonotype statistics and Shannon-Wiener diversity indices were calculated with VDJtools v1.0.0. To cut down on sampling bias, every analysis after diversity analysis relied on just the 250 most abundant clonotypes from each sample. The raw public reads went through TCRdb reprocessing: fastp at Q25, MiXCR clone calling, in-frame beta chains kept. Entries are consolidated by CDR3 protein sequence, retaining the most common genes and DNA. These V and J calls originate from TCRdb's pipeline instead of the authors' own analysis. The sample table lists around 330,000 distinct CDR3 sequences, 65% of them with a count of one. The ten biggest clones cover about 9.4% of the sample.

Reading the germline V gene gives CDR1 SGHNT and CDR2 YENEEA. The CDR3, cysteine through phenylalanine, is 20 amino acids long. The CDR3 DNA has 60 bases and is translated from base 1. V is pruned by 3 bases and J by 2 bases, leaving 13 bases of the junction without a gene match. These data originate in a study of tumor-infiltrating lymphocytes in primary liver carcinoma (dated by TCRdb to the late 2010s). Background on the whole study: Four or five patients with histopathologically diagnosed primary liver carcinoma underwent surgical resection in China between late 2015 and 2016. Repertoires from technical replicates were highly reproducible, with mean shared-clone rates approximately 0.92 and correlation coefficients above 0.95. Of the five patients, three men and two women aged 30 to 69 years, four had hepatocellular carcinoma and one had combined HCC and intrahepatic cholangiocarcinoma. Tumors of the five patients were stage T1-T3 N0M0 with maximum diameters of about 4.2 to 10 cm. TCRbeta repertoire sequencing, expression microarrays and whole-exome sequencing were combined in the study across five regions of each liver tumor, with adjacent normal tissue and blood also included. A total of roughly 35 specimens from 5 patients, comprising 25 or so tumor regions, 5 adjacent noncancerous liver tissues and 5 peripheral blood samples, were covered by TCRbeta repertoire sequencing. Samples yielded roughly 3.5 to 8 million productive TCRbeta reads; read depth did not differ significantly between tissue types.

Overall study outcomes, separate from this receptor: Because only the TCR beta chain was sequenced and unpaired alpha chains were not captured, true repertoire diversity is likely underestimated. Bulk unsorted samples precluded comparing CD4+ and CD8+ T cell repertoires. Only a few patients were included in the study, and the authors note that the findings should be validated in a larger study. Compared with blood, tumors had a significantly larger share of the repertoire taken up by the top 250 clones (p = 0.039). Pairs of tumor regions showed greater repertoire overlap (mean roughly 35%) than tumor-adjacent pairs (17%) or tumor-blood pairs (approximately 15%), which is consistent with antigen-driven expansion.

The TCR sequence derives from a man in his forties with primary liver carcinoma and hepatitis B virus infection. Specimen: peripheral blood. The sequence joins TRBV11-3 to TRBJ2-6, with 10 middle bases fitting TRBD2. The DNA is as follows: TGTGCCAGCAGCTTGGGTCTTTCGGCTAGCGGGAGAGCTGGGGCCAACGTCCTGACTTTC. It encodes CASSLGLSASGRAGANVLTF.